The 25 T cell receptor beta chains listed next were all sequenced from one sample in a study of CD8+CD57+ T cells in acquired aplastic anemia. TCR beta VDJ and CDR3 profiles were obtained from a genomic DNA template. TCRdb redid the calling of the reads with MiXCR, one entry per CDR3 protein. Among about 81,000 distinct CDR3 sequences, 40% to 50% were seen once, and the ten largest hold around 63%. Input material: sorted CD4+, CD8+, or CD8+CD57+ T cells (not recorded which) from PBMCs. The origin of the receptors is a human donor in good health, serving as a control.

This clonotype was detected ten times or more. The CDR3 coding sequence is TGCAGCGTTGTTGGTGGAATCCGCTACGAGCAGTACTTC. Protein: CSVVGGIRYEQYF. The rearrangement links TRBV29-1 to TRBJ2-7; no clear D. V lost 4 bases to trimming and J lost 3 bases, with 13 bases between them. CDR1 is SQVTM and CDR2 is ANQGSEA in the germline V gene. The CDR3 has 13 amino acids.

In the case of this clonotype: A much larger clone sits a single nucleotide away, making a read error possible. The chain is built from TRBV25-1 and TRBJ1-2, with D unclear. CDR1 MGHDK and CDR2 SYGVNS come from the germline V gene. V lost 3 bases and J 4 bases, leaving 3 bases between the germline ends. The length of the CDR3 is 11 residues. This chain's CDR3 is CASSEIYGYTF. CDR3 bases: TGTGCCAGCAGTGAGATCTATGGCTACACCTTC.

The V call is TRBV2, the J call TRBJ2-3, with 7 bases matching TRBD2. The CDR3 extends over 14 amino acids. The germline gives CDR1 SNHLY, CDR2 FYNNEI. V lost 6 bases to trimming and J lost 6 bases; unmatched junction nucleotides: 9. CDR3 loop: CASRAGEPPDTQYF. CDR3 nucleotide sequence: TGTGCCAGCAGGGCGGGGGAACCTCCGGATACGCAGTATTTT.

The J gene is TRBJ1-6, the V gene TRBV10-3; D uncertain. Deletions cut 7 bases from V and 6 bases from J, with 10 bases between. Germline V gene sequence: CDR1 ENHRY, CDR2 SYGVKD. The CDR3 is 13 amino acids. CDR3 residues: CAITGIRNSPLHF. CDR3 sequence (DNA): TGTGCCATCACCGGTATTCGTAATTCACCCCTCCACTTT.

The V call is TRBV7-6, the J call TRBJ2-7, with D perhaps matching TRBD1 or TRBD2 (6 bases each). V dropped 5 bases and J dropped 6 bases, with 14 bases sitting between them. The CDR3 spans 13 residues. Germline V gene lookup returns CDR1 SGHVS and CDR2 FNYEAQ. In DNA, the CDR3 is TGTGCCAGCAGCCCGGCCGGGGGCCTCGAGCAGTACTTC. This encodes CASSPAGGLEQYF.

J is TRBJ2-3 and V is TRBV7-3; possibly TRBD2 for D (5 bases). Germline-derived CDR1 and CDR2 are SGHTA and FQGTGA. The length of the CDR3 is 13 residues. V shed 1 base and J shed 4 bases, with 6 bases lying between them. The CDR3 DNA follows: TGTGCCAGCAGCTTAATGAGGGCAGATACGCAGTATTTT. Protein: CASSLMRADTQYF.

In its sample, this clonotype was seen many times. The CDR3 nucleotides read TGCAGTGCTAGGGGGTTCGGGAACACTGAAGCTTTCTTT. This codes for CSARGFGNTEAFF. The V call is TRBV20-1, the J call TRBJ1-1; D gene unclear. Trimming cost V 3 bases and J 1 base, with 9 bases left between them. The CDR3 consists of 13 residues. The germline V gene has CDR1 DFQATT and CDR2 SNEGSKA (reference sequence).

The chain has TRBV25-1 and TRBJ1-2, with TRBD1 as a possible D gene (5 bases). This CDR3 contains 15 residues. V lost 3 bases and J lost 3, with 14 bases in between. The germline CDR1 and CDR2 sequences are MGHDK and SYGVNS. The CDR3 spells CASSDLEDSYYGYTF. For the CDR3, the DNA is TGTGCCAGCAGTGACTTAGAAGACAGTTACTATGGCTACACCTTC.

This clonotype was seen ten or more times. J is TRBJ1-4 and V is TRBV20-1; D is possibly TRBD1 (5 bases). V was pared by 7 bases and J by 7 bases, with 13 bases between. Germline values: CDR1 DFQATT, CDR2 SNEGSKA (reference sequence). The CDR3 sequence is 12 residues long. CDR3 sequence (DNA): TGCAGTGTGGGTGCAGGGACTGAAAAACTGTTTTTT. It codes for CSVGAGTEKLFF.

The chain links TRBV27 to TRBJ2-3; the D gene could be TRBD1 or TRBD2 (5 bases each). CDR1 is MNHEY and CDR2 is SMNVEV in the germline V gene (reference sequence). The length of the CDR3 is 14 residues. V lost 3 bases and J 1 base, leaving 8 bases between the germline ends. This chain's CDR3 is CASSFRGGTDTQYF. CDR3 DNA: TGTGCCAGCAGTTTCCGGGGCGGCACAGATACGCAGTATTTT.

This clonotype was counted many times. The CDR3 sequence is CASGSYGMDEQFF. The CDR3 nucleotides read TGTGCTAGTGGTTCATATGGGATGGATGAGCAGTTCTTC. J is TRBJ2-1 and V is TRBV12-5; the D is unclear. Trimming shortened V by 4 bases and J by 8 bases, and 12 bases separated the two germline ends. The CDR3 loop spans 13 amino acids. The germline gives CDR1 LGHNT, CDR2 FRNRAP.

The chain joins TRBV2 to TRBJ1-6; 8 bases map to TRBD1. The CDR3 is made up of 15 amino acids. Germline loops: CDR1 SNHLY, CDR2 FYNNEI. With V trimmed by 3 bases and J by 3 bases, 1 base remained unmatched. The CDR3 sequence is CASSDGQGYNSPLHF. CDR3 bases: TGTGCCAGCAGTGACGGACAGGGCTATAATTCACCCCTCCACTTT.

This clonotype was recorded many times. V gene TRBV9 combines with J gene TRBJ2-7; possible D gene TRBD1, 5 bases. The CDR3 extends over 17 amino acids. CDR1 SGDLS and CDR2 YYNGEE come from the germline V gene. The germline V and J ends were trimmed by 4 bases and 1 base, with 21 bases remaining between them. The CDR3, as DNA: TGTGCCAGCAGCCCCGGAAAGGGGATGATTGGGTCCTACGAGCAGTACTTC. Its translation is CASSPGKGMIGSYEQYF.

In regard to this clonotype: Since the CDR3 does not end with the conserved phenylalanine or tryptophan, this likely comes from a read error. J is TRBJ2-3 and V is TRBV10-3; 12 nucleotides align to TRBD2. Trimming took 4 bases from V and 6 from J; bases not matched to a gene: 5. CDR3 length: 15 residues. Germline CDR1 ENHRY, CDR2 SYGVKD. CDR3 DNA sequence: TGTGCCATCAGTGGACTAGCGGGAGCGGGTGATACGCAGTATCTT. Encoded protein: CAISGLAGAGDTQYL.

This rearrangement joins TRBV20-1 to TRBJ1-2, with D possibly matching TRBD1 (6 bases). V was pared by 6 bases and J by 7 bases, with 21 bases between. The CDR3 sequence is 14 residues long. In germline, CDR1 is DFQATT, CDR2 SNEGSKA (reference sequence). The CDR3: CSATDRTVWAGYTF. DNA of the CDR3: TGCAGTGCAACAGACCGGACAGTCTGGGCTGGCTACACCTTC.

CDR3 sequence (DNA): TGTGCCAGCAGCGATGAGGCGATTCAGCCCCAGCATTTT. It codes for CASSDEAIQPQHF. The rearrangement links TRBV16 to TRBJ1-5; D is unresolved. The CDR3 is 13 residues long. Trimming removed 5 bases at V and 6 bases at J, with 11 bases between. CDR1 and CDR2 (germline): KGHSY, FQNENV.

This clonotype was seen at least ten times. The genes are TRBV24-1 and TRBJ2-5; D is uncertain. With 5 bases removed from V and 4 bases from J, the gap between germline ends came to 10 bases. Germline V gene sequence: CDR1 KGHDR, CDR2 SFDVKD. This CDR3 comprises 13 residues. CDR3 sequence (DNA): TGTGCCACCAGTGCTTGGGATGGAGAGACCCAGTACTTC. Translating it yields CATSAWDGETQYF.

This clonotype was seen a few times. The V call is TRBV7-3, the J call TRBJ1-2; D is undetermined. CDR1 is SGHTA and CDR2 is FQGTGA in the germline V gene. Trimming removed 5 bases at V and 5 bases at J, with 12 bases between. The CDR3 covers 13 residues. The CDR3 DNA is TGTGCCAGCAGCCAAGACCTACCTTATGGCTACACCTTC. This codes for CASSQDLPYGYTF.

This chain uses TRBV7-6 with TRBJ2-7; D is uncertain. There are 15 residues in the CDR3. The V and J ends lost 5 bases and 5 bases respectively, with 19 bases between them. Looked up from germline, CDR1 is SGHVS and CDR2 is FNYEAQ. The DNA of the CDR3 is TGTGCCAGCAGCCCCGAGGCTAGGGCGTACGACGAGCAGTACTTC. It translates to CASSPEARAYDEQYF. The full variable domain, rest sourced from reference TRBV7-6 and TRBJ2-7, is GAGVSQSPRYKVTKRGQDVALRCDPISGHVSLYWYRQALGQGPEFLTYFNYEAQQDKSGLPNDRFSAERPEGSISTLTIQRTEQRDSAMYRCASSPEARAYDEQYFGPGTRLTVT.

The chain combines TRBV29-1 with TRBJ2-3; 9 bases agree with TRBD2. Germline-derived CDR1 and CDR2 are SQVTM and ANQGSEA. V shed 6 bases and J 0 bases; nucleotides not matched to a gene: 4. This CDR3 comprises 14 residues. For the CDR3, the DNA is TGCAGCGTCCCAGCGGGGGGTAGCACAGATACGCAGTATTTT. This translates into CSVPAGGSTDTQYF.

The genes are TRBV9 and TRBJ1-2; TRBD1 is a possible D gene (6 bases). The CDR3 is made up of 15 amino acids. Trimming removed 4 bases at V and 0 bases at J, with 13 bases between. CDR1 is SGDLS, CDR2 YYNGEE, per germline. The CDR3 DNA is TGTGCCAGCAGCCCGGGGACAAGAGCTAACTATGGCTACACCTTC. This sequence encodes CASSPGTRANYGYTF.

This sequence joins TRBV25-1 and TRBJ2-3; TRBD2 matches at 10 bases. Germline values: CDR1 MGHDK, CDR2 SYGVNS. This CDR3 is 14 amino acids long. The ends lost 4 bases at V and 7 bases at J; junction bases unmatched: 5. The CDR3 DNA reads TGTGCCAGCAGTGCCCTAGCGGGGGTAAATACGCAGTATTTT. It encodes CASSALAGVNTQYF. Full variable domain (missing parts from reference TRBV25-1 and TRBJ2-3): EADIYQTPRYLVIGTGKKITLECSQTMGHDKMYWYQQDPGMELHLIHYSYGVNSTEKGDLSSESTVSRIRTEHFPLTLESARPSHTSQYLCASSALAGVNTQYFGPGTRLTVL.

This clonotype came up many times. The chain couples TRBV2 to TRBJ2-7; possible D gene TRBD2, 7 bases. The CDR3 sequence is 15 residues long. V was pared by 6 bases and J by 3 bases, with 18 bases between. Germline assignment: CDR1 SNHLY and CDR2 FYNNEI. CDR3 coding DNA: TGTGCCAGCAGGGGGGCGGGGGAACAAAACTACGAGCAGTACTTC. Protein: CASRGAGEQNYEQYF.

At least ten counts were recorded for this clonotype. The chain combines TRBV7-6 with TRBJ1-1; a weak D match, TRBD1 (5 bases). V shed 5 bases and J shed 3 bases, with 16 bases lying between them. The CDR3 spans 15 residues. In germline, CDR1 is SGHVS, CDR2 FNYEAQ. CDR3 bases: TGTGCCAGCAGCATGGGGGTTAAGGGAGACACTGAAGCTTTCTTT. It translates to CASSMGVKGDTEAFF. The whole variable domain, filled in from reference TRBV7-6 and TRBJ1-1, reads GAGVSQSPRYKVTKRGQDVALRCDPISGHVSLYWYRQALGQGPEFLTYFNYEAQQDKSGLPNDRFSAERPEGSISTLTIQRTEQRDSAMYRCASSMGVKGDTEAFFGQGTRLTVV.

The chain carries TRBV10-3 and TRBJ1-6, with 7 bases fitting TRBD1. V shed 0 bases, J shed 7 bases, and the junction held 3 bases outside the gene matches. Per the germline V gene, CDR1 is ENHRY and CDR2 is SYGVKD. This CDR3 contains 15 residues. The CDR3 DNA reads TGTGCCATCAGTGAGTCGGAAGGGGGCAATTCACCCCTCCACTTT. Translated, it gives CAISESEGGNSPLHF.